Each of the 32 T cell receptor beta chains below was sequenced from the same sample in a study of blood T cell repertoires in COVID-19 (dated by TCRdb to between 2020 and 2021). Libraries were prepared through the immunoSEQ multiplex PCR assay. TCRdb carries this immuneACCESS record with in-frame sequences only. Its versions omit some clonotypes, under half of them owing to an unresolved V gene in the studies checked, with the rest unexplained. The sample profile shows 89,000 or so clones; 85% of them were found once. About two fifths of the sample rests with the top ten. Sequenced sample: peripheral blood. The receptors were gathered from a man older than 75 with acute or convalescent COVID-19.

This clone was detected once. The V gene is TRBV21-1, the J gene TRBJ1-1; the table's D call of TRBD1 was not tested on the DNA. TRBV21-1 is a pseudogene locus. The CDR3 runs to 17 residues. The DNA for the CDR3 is TGTGCCAGCAGCAAGCCCCTGACCGCCAGGGTGAACACTGAAGCTTTCTTT. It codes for CASSKPLTARVNTEAFF.

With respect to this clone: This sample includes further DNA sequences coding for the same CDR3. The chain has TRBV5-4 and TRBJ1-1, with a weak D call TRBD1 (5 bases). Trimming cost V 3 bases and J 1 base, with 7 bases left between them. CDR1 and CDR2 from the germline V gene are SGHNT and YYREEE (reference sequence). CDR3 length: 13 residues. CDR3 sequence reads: CASSSGQNTEAFF. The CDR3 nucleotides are TGTGCCAGCAGCTCCGGACAGAACACTGAAGCTTTCTTT.

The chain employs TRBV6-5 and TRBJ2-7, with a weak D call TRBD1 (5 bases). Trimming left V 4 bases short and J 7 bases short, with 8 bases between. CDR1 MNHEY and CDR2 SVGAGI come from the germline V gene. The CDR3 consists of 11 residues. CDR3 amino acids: CASSFRQEQYF. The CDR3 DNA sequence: TGTGCCAGCAGTTTTCGACAGGAGCAGTACTTC.

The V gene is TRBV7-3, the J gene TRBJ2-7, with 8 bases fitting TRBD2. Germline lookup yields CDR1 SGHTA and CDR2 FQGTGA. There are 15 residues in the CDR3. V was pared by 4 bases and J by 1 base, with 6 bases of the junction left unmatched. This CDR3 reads CASSSGRGASYEQYF. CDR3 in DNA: TGTGCCAGCAGCTCTGGGCGGGGGGCTTCCTACGAGCAGTACTTC.

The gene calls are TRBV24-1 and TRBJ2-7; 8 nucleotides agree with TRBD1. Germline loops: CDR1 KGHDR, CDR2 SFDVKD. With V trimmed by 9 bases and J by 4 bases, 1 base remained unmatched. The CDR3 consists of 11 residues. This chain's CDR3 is CATGQGYEQYF. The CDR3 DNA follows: TGTGCCACCGGACAGGGTTACGAGCAGTACTTC.

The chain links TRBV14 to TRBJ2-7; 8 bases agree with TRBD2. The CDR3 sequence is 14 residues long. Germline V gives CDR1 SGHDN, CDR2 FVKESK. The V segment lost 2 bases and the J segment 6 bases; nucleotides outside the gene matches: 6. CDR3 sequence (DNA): TGTGCCAGCAGCCAAAGACTAGCGTTGACCGAGCAGTACTTC. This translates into CASSQRLALTEQYF.

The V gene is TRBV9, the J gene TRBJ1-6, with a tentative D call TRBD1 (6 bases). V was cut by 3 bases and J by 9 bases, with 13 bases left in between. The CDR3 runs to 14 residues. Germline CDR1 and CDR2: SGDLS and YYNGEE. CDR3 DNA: TGTGCCAGCAGCGCGCGGACAGTTGGTTCACCCCTCCACTTT. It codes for CASSARTVGSPLHF.

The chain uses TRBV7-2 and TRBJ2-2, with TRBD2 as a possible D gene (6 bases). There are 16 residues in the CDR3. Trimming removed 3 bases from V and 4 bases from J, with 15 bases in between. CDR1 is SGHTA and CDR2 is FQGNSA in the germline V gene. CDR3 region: CASSLGVGLSTGELFF. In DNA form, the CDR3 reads TGTGCCAGCAGCTTGGGGGTGGGACTTAGCACCGGGGAGCTGTTTTTT.

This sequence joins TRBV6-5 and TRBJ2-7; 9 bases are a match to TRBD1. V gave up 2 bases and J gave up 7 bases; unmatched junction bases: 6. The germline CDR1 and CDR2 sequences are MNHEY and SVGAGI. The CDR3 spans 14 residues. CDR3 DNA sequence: TGTGCCAGCAGTTACCAACAGGGGGCGCCTGAGCAGTACTTC. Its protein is CASSYQQGAPEQYF.

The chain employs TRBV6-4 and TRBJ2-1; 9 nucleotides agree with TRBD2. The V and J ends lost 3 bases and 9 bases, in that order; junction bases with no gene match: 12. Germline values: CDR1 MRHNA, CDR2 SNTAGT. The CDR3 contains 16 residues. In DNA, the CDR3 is TGTGCCAGCAGTGATGGGCGGGAGGGCCCTTGGGGTGAGCAGTTCTTC. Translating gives CASSDGREGPWGEQFF.

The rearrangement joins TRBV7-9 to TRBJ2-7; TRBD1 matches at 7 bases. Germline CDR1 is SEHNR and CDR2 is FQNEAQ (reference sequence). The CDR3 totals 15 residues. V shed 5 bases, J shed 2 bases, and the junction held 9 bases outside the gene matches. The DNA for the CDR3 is TGTGCCAGCAGCCAAGGACAGGACGTAACCTACGAGCAGTACTTC. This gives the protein CASSQGQDVTYEQYF. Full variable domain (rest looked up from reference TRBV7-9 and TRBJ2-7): DTGVSQNPRHKITKRGQNVTFRCDPISEHNRLYWYRQTLGQGPEFLTYFQNEAQLEKSRLLSDRFSAERPKGSFSTLEIQRTEQGDSAMYLCASSQGQDVTYEQYFGPGTRLTVT.

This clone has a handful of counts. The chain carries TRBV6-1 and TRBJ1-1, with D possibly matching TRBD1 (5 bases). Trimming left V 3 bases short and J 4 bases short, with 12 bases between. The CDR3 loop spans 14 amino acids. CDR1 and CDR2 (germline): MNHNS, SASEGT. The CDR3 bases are TGTGCCAGCAGTGATGTTCAGGGATCCACTGAAGCTTTCTTT. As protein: CASSDVQGSTEAFF.

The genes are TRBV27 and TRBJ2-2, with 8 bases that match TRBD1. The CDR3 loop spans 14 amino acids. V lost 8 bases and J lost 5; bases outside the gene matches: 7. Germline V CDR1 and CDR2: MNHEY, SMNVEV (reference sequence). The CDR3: CASGQGSGTGELFF. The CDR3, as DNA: TGTGCCAGCGGACAGGGTAGTGGTACCGGGGAGCTGTTTTTT.

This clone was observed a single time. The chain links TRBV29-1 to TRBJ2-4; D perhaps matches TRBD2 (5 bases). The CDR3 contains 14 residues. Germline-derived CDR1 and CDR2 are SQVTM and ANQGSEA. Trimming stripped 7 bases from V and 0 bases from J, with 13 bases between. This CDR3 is CSAREQLAKNIQYF. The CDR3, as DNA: TGCAGCGCTCGGGAACAGCTAGCCAAAAACATTCAGTACTTC.

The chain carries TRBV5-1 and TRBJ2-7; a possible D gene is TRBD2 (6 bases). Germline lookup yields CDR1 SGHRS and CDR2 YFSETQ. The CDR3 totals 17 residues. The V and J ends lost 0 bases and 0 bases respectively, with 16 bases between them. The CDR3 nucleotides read TGCGCCAGCAGCTTGGCTGGAGGCGGGATAGGCTCCTACGAGCAGTACTTC. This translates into CASSLAGGGIGSYEQYF.

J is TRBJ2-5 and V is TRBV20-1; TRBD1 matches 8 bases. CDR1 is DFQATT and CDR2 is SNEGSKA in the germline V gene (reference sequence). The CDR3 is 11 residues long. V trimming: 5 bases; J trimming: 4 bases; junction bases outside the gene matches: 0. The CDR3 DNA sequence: TGCAGTGCTGACAGGGGAGAGACCCAGTACTTC. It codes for CSADRGETQYF.

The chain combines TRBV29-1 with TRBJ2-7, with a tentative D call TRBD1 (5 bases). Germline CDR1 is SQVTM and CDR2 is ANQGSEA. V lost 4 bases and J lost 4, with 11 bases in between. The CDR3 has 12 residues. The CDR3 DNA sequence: TGCAGCGTTGCCCAGGGTCGGTACGAGCAGTACTTC. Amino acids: CSVAQGRYEQYF.

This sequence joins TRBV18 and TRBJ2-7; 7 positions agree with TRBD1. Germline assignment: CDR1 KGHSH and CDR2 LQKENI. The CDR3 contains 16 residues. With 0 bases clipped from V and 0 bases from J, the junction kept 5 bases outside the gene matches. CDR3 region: CASSPPNRGSSYEQYF. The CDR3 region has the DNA TGTGCCAGCTCACCACCGAACAGGGGCAGCTCCTACGAGCAGTACTTC.

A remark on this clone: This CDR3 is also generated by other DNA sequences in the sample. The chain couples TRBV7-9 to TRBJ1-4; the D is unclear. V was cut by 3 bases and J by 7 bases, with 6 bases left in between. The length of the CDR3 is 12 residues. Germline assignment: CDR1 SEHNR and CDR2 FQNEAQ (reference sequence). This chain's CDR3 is CASSLALEKLFF. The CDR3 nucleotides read TGTGCCAGCAGCTTGGCCCTTGAAAAACTGTTTTTT.

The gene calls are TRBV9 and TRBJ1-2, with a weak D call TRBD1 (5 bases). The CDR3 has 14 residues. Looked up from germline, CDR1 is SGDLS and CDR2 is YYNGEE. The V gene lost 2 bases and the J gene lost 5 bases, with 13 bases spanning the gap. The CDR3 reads CASSVSSGTYGYTF. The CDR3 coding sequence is TGTGCCAGCAGCGTGTCTTCCGGGACTTATGGCTACACCTTC.

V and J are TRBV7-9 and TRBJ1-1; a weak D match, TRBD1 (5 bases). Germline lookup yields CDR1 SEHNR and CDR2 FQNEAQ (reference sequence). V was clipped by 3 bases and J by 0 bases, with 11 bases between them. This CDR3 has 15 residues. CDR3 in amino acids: CASSLTVQLNTEAFF. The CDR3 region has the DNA TGTGCCAGCAGCTTGACAGTCCAACTGAACACTGAAGCTTTCTTT. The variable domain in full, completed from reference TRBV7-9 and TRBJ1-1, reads DTGVSQNPRHKITKRGQNVTFRCDPISEHNRLYWYRQTLGQGPEFLTYFQNEAQLEKSRLLSDRFSAERPKGSFSTLEIQRTEQGDSAMYLCASSLTVQLNTEAFFGQGTRLTVV.

Here the CDR3 DNA reads TGTGCCAGCAGCTCGGTCAGGGGAAACACCGGGGAGCTGTTTTTT. This gives the protein CASSSVRGNTGELFF. The chain uses TRBV11-3 and TRBJ2-2; TRBD1 is a possible D gene (6 bases). Trimming removed 4 bases at V and 2 bases at J, with 11 bases between. Germline V gene sequence: CDR1 SGHNT, CDR2 YENEEA. The CDR3 spans 15 residues.

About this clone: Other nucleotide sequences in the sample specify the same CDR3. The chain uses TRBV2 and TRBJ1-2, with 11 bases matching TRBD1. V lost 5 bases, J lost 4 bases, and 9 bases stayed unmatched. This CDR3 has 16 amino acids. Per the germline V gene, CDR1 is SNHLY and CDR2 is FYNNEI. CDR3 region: CASSPGQGDRSYGYTF. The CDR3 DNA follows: TGTGCCAGCAGTCCGGGACAGGGGGATCGGAGCTATGGCTACACCTTC.

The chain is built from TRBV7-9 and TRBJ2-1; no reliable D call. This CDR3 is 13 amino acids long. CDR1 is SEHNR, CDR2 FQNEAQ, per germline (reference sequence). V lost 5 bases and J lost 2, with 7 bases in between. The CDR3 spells CASSPSPYNEQFF. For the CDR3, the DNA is TGTGCCAGCAGCCCTAGTCCCTACAATGAGCAGTTCTTC. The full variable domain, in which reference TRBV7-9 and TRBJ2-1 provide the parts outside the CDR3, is DTGVSQNPRHKITKRGQNVTFRCDPISEHNRLYWYRQTLGQGPEFLTYFQNEAQLEKSRLLSDRFSAERPKGSFSTLEIQRTEQGDSAMYLCASSPSPYNEQFFGPGTRLTVL.

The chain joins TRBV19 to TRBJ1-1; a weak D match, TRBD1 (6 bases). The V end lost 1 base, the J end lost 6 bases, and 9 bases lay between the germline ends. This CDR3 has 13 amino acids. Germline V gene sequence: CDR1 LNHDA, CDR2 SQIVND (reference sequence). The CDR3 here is CASSIGWTAEAFF. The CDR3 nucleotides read TGTGCCAGTAGTATAGGGTGGACAGCTGAAGCTTTCTTT. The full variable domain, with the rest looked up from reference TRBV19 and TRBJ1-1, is DGGITQSPKYLFRKEGQNVTLSCEQNLNHDAMYWYRQDPGQGLRLIYYSQIVNDFQKGDIAEGYSVSREKKESFPLTVTSAQKNPTAFYLCASSIGWTAEAFFGQGTRLTVV.

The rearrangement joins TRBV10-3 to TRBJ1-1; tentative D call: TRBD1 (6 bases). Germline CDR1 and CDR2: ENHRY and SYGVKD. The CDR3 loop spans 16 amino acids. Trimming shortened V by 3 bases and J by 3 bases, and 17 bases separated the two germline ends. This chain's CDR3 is CAISERAGALYTEAFF. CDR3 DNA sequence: TGTGCCATCAGTGAAAGGGCAGGGGCCCTTTACACTGAAGCTTTCTTT.

The CDR3 bases are TGTGCCAGCAGTCTACTAGCGGGAGAGACCCAGTACTTC. Amino acid sequence: CASSLLAGETQYF. This chain joins TRBV27 and TRBJ2-5, with 9 bases fitting TRBD2. V shed 5 bases, J shed 4 bases, and the junction held 2 bases outside the gene matches. The CDR3 is 13 residues long. From germline, CDR1 is MNHEY and CDR2 SMNVEV (reference sequence).

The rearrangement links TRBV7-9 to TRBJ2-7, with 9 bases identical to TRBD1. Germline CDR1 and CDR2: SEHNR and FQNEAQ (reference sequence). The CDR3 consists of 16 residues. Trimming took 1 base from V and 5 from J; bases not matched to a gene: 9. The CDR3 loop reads CASSLVWDRDFDEQYF. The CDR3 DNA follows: TGTGCCAGCAGCTTAGTGTGGGACAGGGATTTCGACGAGCAGTACTTC.

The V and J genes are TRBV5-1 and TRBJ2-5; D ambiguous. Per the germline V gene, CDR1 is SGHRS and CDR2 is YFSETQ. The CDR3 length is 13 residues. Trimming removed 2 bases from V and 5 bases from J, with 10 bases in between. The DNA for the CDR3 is TGCGCCAGCAGCTTCCTAGAGGCTGAGACCCAGTACTTC. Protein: CASSFLEAETQYF.

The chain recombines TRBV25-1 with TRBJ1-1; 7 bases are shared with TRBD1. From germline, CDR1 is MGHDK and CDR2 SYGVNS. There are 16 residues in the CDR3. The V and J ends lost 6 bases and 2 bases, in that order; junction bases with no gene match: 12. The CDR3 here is CASRVQGLSDNTEAFF. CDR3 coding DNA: TGTGCCAGCAGGGTACAGGGGTTGAGTGATAACACTGAAGCTTTCTTT.

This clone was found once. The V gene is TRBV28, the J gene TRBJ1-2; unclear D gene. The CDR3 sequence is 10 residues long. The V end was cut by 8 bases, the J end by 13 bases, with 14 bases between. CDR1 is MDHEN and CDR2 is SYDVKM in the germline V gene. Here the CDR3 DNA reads TGTGCCAGCGGAGAAAGCTGGCTCACCTTC. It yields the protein CASGESWLTF.

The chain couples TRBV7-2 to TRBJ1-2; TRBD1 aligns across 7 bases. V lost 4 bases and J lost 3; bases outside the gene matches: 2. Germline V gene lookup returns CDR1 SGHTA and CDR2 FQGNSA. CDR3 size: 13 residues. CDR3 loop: CASSSTGDYGYTF. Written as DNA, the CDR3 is TGTGCCAGCAGCTCAACAGGGGACTATGGCTACACCTTC. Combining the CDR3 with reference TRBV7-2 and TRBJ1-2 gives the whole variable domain GAGVSQSPSNKVTEKGKDVELRCDPISGHTALYWYRQSLGQGLEFLIYFQGNSAPDKSGLPSDRFSAERTGGSVSTLTIQRTQQEDSAVYLCASSSTGDYGYTFGSGTRLTVV.